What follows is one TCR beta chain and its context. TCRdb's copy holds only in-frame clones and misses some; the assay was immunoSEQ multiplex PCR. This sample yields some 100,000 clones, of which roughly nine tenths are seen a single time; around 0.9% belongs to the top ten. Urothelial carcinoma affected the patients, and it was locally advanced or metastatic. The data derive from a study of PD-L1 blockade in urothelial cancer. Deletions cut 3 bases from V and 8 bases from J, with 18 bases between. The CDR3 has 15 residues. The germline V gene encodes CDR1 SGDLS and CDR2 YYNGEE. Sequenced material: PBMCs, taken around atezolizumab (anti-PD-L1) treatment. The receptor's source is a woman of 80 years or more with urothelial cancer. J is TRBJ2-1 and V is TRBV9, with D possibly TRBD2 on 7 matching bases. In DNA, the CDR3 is TGTGCCAGCAGCGAGGGGGGGCTAGCGGTATATGAGCAGTTCTTC. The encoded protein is CASSEGGLAVYEQFF.